This entry features one TCR beta chain sequence. No antigen is known for it. Measured with immunoSEQ multiplex PCR; TCRdb has only the in-frame clones, and not every one. The data show 150,000 or so clones, 90% to 95% seen once. The data were taken from a study of T cell responses to AZD1222 COVID-19 vaccine. Notes on the study in general: Females outnumbered males among donors, who were mostly white British; clonal diversity was possibly underestimated. CD4 TCRs associated with vaccination spanned spike, dominating at 160-218 and 743-854.

The CDR3 contains 14 residues. Trimming removed 6 bases from V and 8 bases from J, with 14 bases in between. The germline V gene has CDR1 MNHEY and CDR2 SVGAGI. The clonotype comes from an adult in good health. Material: peripheral blood, obtained on day 0 of MenACWY control vaccination. V and J are TRBV6-5 and TRBJ1-6; D is perhaps TRBD1 (6 bases). CDR3 region: CASSDTGRDSPLHF. The CDR3 nucleotides read TGTGCCAGCAGCGATACAGGGAGGGATTCACCCCTCCACTTT.